One T cell receptor beta chain is described in this entry. Assay used: immunoSEQ multiplex PCR; TCRdb lists only in-frame clones, some missing. This sample has roughly 100,000 clones, with approximately 90% found just once. This entry is derived from a study of control samples from healthy donors and cancer patients. The CDR3 is 14 amino acids. The germline V and J ends were trimmed by 3 bases and 0 bases, with 9 bases remaining between them. Looked up from germline, CDR1 is SQVTM and CDR2 is ANQGSEA. V usage is TRBV29-1 and J usage is TRBJ1-3; possibly TRBD1 for D (6 bases). The sequencing input was PBMCs. The sequence was obtained from a man between 60 and 75 years old with lung cancer. As DNA, the CDR3 is TGCAGCGTTGAGAAGGGACACTCTGGAAACACCATATATTTT. This sequence encodes CSVEKGHSGNTIYF. The full variable domain, rest sourced from reference TRBV29-1 and TRBJ1-3, is SAVISQKPSRDICQRGTSLTIQCQVDSQVTMMFWYRQQPGQSLTLIATANQGSEATYESGFVIDKFPISRPNLTFSTLTVSNMSPEDSSIYLCSVEKGHSGNTIYFGEGSWLTVV.